The T cell receptor (beta chain) under discussion was sequenced for a study of blood T cell repertoires in COVID-19. Germline values: CDR1 SQVTM, CDR2 ANQGSEA. Losses at the gene ends were 2 bases for V and 6 bases for J; bases not matched to a gene: 4. The CDR3 extends over 14 amino acids. Original processing notes: Amplification of reference gene primers was used by the study to estimate nucleated cell counts. This table comes from immunoSEQ multiplex PCR, and its TCRdb copy is limited to in-frame clones, with some not included. The V and J calls and clone size were taken over from that table, and D and trimming were inferred from the DNA. The table lists 150,000 or so clones, 79% of them singletons.

The rearrangement links TRBV29-1 to TRBJ2-1, with 10 bases matching TRBD1. The sequencing sample was made of peripheral blood. The origin of this receptor is a woman aged 60-75 years with COVID-19, enrolled during active disease. CDR3 sequence: CSVERDRGINEQFF. CDR3 DNA: TGCAGCGTTGAACGGGACAGGGGTATCAATGAGCAGTTCTTC.